A single sample is the source of the 17 T cell receptor beta chains below, sequenced in a study of radiation and T cells in renal cell carcinoma. Described time point: blood 4 weeks post-SBRT, at nephrectomy. Treatment reported: 15 Gy SBRT to primary tumor, nephrectomy 4 weeks later. Here immunoSEQ multiplex PCR was the method, and the copy in TCRdb shows in-frame clones only, minus some. Of 140,000 or so clones detected, 65% to 90% appear once; the ten largest clones hold 15% to 20%. Sequencing was performed on blood, taken from a patient whose treatment included radiotherapy and nephrectomy. The receptors come from a woman aged 45 to 65 with renal cell carcinoma.

This chain links TRBV14 with TRBJ1-2; D is perhaps TRBD1 (5 bases). Germline CDR1 reads SGHDN; CDR2 reads FVKESK. Deletions cut 3 bases from V and 4 bases from J, with 12 bases between. The CDR3 extends over 14 amino acids. DNA of the CDR3: TGTGCCAGCAGCCAGTTAGACAGCTTCTATGGCTACACCTTC. Translating gives CASSQLDSFYGYTF.

The genes are TRBV18 and TRBJ2-7, with TRBD2 matching 8 bases. The junction had 6 bases not matched to a gene; V was cut back by 5 bases and J by 0 bases. CDR1 is KGHSH, CDR2 LQKENI, per germline. The CDR3 runs to 15 residues. The CDR3 loop reads CASSNLAGLSYEQYF. DNA of the CDR3: TGTGCCAGCTCAAACCTAGCGGGCCTCTCCTACGAGCAGTACTTC. The full variable domain, with the rest looked up from reference TRBV18 and TRBJ2-7, is NAGVMQNPRHLVRRRGQEARLRCSPMKGHSHVYWYRQLPEEGLKFMVYLQKENIIDESGMPKERFSAEFPKEGPSILRIQQVVRGDSAAYFCASSNLAGLSYEQYFGPGTRLTVT.

V is TRBV10-3 and J is TRBJ1-2, with 7 bases that match TRBD1. The J segment lost 8 bases and the V segment lost 4 bases, leaving 4 bases of the junction unmatched. Looked up from germline, CDR1 is ENHRY and CDR2 is SYGVKD. The CDR3 loop spans 12 amino acids. The CDR3 region has the DNA TGTGCCATCAGTGGGGGACAGTTCGGCTACACCTTC. Residues: CAISGGQFGYTF.

The V gene is TRBV4-1, the J gene TRBJ2-7, with 7 nucleotides matching TRBD2. Germline values: CDR1 MGHRA, CDR2 YSYEKL. V lost 2 bases to trimming and J lost 5 bases; unmatched junction nucleotides: 6. CDR3 length: 14 amino acids. CDR3 region: CASSQNQRGDEQYF. In DNA, the CDR3 is TGCGCCAGCAGCCAAAACCAACGGGGGGACGAGCAGTACTTC.

The chain joins TRBV5-4 to TRBJ1-1, with 9 bases aligning to TRBD1. V lost 4 bases, J lost 1 base, and 5 bases stayed unmatched. This CDR3 spans 15 amino acids. CDR1 and CDR2 from the germline V gene are SGHNT and YYREEE (reference sequence). Here the CDR3 DNA reads TGTGCCAGCAGCCCGGGACAGGGTAAGAACACTGAAGCTTTCTTT. Its translation is CASSPGQGKNTEAFF.

The V and J genes are TRBV18 and TRBJ2-2, with 7 bases aligning to TRBD1. The germline gives CDR1 KGHSH, CDR2 LQKENI. The CDR3 is 16 residues long. The J segment lost 5 bases and the V segment lost 3 bases, leaving 9 bases of the junction unmatched. CDR3 loop: CASSPQTGAETGELFF. CDR3 sequence (DNA): TGTGCCAGCTCACCCCAAACAGGGGCCGAAACCGGGGAGCTGTTTTTT.

The chain couples TRBV28 to TRBJ1-1, with D possibly being TRBD1 (6 bases). The CDR3 extends over 14 amino acids. Per the germline V gene, CDR1 is MDHEN and CDR2 is SYDVKM. V lost 8 bases, J lost 5 bases, and 18 bases lay in between. CDR3 nucleotides: TGTGCCAGCGGAGTGGGGGGGCTAGGGACTGAAGCTTTCTTT. As protein: CASGVGGLGTEAFF.

The chain recombines TRBV5-1 with TRBJ1-5, with TRBD1 matching over 7 bases. V dropped 0 bases and J dropped 0; count of bases not matched to a gene: 3. The V gene's germline CDR1 is SGHRS and CDR2 YFSETQ. The CDR3 contains 16 residues. For the CDR3, the DNA is TGCGCCAGCAGCTTGGAGGGGGCGGATAGCAATCAGCCCCAGCATTTT. Its protein is CASSLEGADSNQPQHF.

The J gene is TRBJ2-5, the V gene TRBV4-1; D not resolved. The DNA end is a closer match to TRBJ2-7, so the J assignment may be wrong. The germline CDR1 and CDR2 sequences are MGHRA and YSYEKL. There are 14 residues in the CDR3. The CDR3: CASSQISYSYEQYF. Here the CDR3 DNA reads TGCGCCAGCAGCCAAATCTCTTACTCCTACGAGCAGTACTTC.

The genes are TRBV5-6 and TRBJ2-3, with D perhaps matching TRBD1 (6 bases). Germline V gene data show CDR1 as SGHDT and CDR2 as YYEEEE. The CDR3 length is 16 residues. Trimming took 2 bases from V and 0 from J, leaving 13 bases between them. CDR3 sequence reads: CASSLRSGDSTDTQYF. The CDR3 DNA follows: TGTGCCAGCAGCTTAAGGTCAGGGGATAGCACAGATACGCAGTATTTT.

J is TRBJ1-1 and V is TRBV6-6, with 9 nucleotides matching TRBD1. After removal of 5 bases from V and 7 bases from J, the junction contained 8 bases not matched to a gene. The CDR3 spans 14 residues. The germline gives CDR1 MNHNY, CDR2 SVGAGI (reference sequence). The CDR3 sequence: CASSNLGQGLEAFF. In DNA form, the CDR3 reads TGTGCCAGCAGTAATCTGGGACAGGGACTTGAAGCTTTCTTT.

In this sample, this clone turned up a few times. V usage is TRBV5-1 and J usage is TRBJ2-2, with D perhaps TRBD2 (6 bases). V was pared by 3 bases and J by 3 bases, with 9 bases between. The V gene's germline CDR1 is SGHRS and CDR2 YFSETQ. The CDR3 is 14 amino acids. For the CDR3, the DNA is TGCGCCAGCAGCTCGGGACTCGACACCGGGGAGCTGTTTTTT. Protein: CASSSGLDTGELFF.

This rearrangement joins TRBV19 to TRBJ2-6; D uncertain. This CDR3 is built from 17 residues. The V gene's germline CDR1 is LNHDA and CDR2 SQIVND (reference sequence). V shed 4 bases and J shed 1 base, with 14 bases lying between them. CDR3 sequence (DNA): TGTGCCAGTAGTAAGTGGACGGCGCTTTCTGGGGCCAACGTCCTGACTTTC. This sequence encodes CASSKWTALSGANVLTF.

The J gene is TRBJ1-4, the V gene TRBV7-2; 11 bases agree with TRBD1. The CDR3 runs 17 residues. CDR1 is SGHTA and CDR2 is FQGNSA in the germline V gene. V shed 4 bases, J shed 4 bases, and the junction held 8 bases outside the gene matches. The CDR3 protein is CASSSAGTGGYNEKLFF. DNA of the CDR3: TGTGCCAGCAGCTCCGCCGGGACAGGGGGTTATAATGAAAAACTGTTTTTT. Full variable domain (missing parts from reference TRBV7-2 and TRBJ1-4): GAGVSQSPSNKVTEKGKDVELRCDPISGHTALYWYRQSLGQGLEFLIYFQGNSAPDKSGLPSDRFSAERTGGSVSTLTIQRTQQEDSAVYLCASSSAGTGGYNEKLFFGSGTQLSVL.

This clone was detected a few times. The chain carries TRBV4-2 and TRBJ2-1, with a weak D call TRBD2 (6 bases). Trimming took 1 base from V and 5 from J, leaving 9 bases between them. The CDR3 sequence is 14 residues long. From germline, CDR1 is LGHNA and CDR2 YNFKEQ. CDR3 protein: CASSQGGENNEQFF. The CDR3 DNA is TGTGCCAGCAGCCAAGGCGGGGAAAACAATGAGCAGTTCTTC.

In this sample, this clone turned up once. This chain links TRBV25-1 with TRBJ1-6; D uncertain. Trimming removed 3 bases from V and 14 bases from J, with 17 bases in between. Germline CDR1 MGHDK, CDR2 SYGVNS. The CDR3 length is 14 residues. The CDR3 sequence is CASSDSPRVGSLHF. The CDR3 coding sequence is TGTGCCAGCAGTGACAGTCCGCGTGTTGGGTCCCTCCACTTT.

CDR3 loop: CASSLYSSNTGELFF. The CDR3, as DNA: TGTGCCAGCAGTTTATACTCATCGAACACCGGGGAGCTGTTTTTT. This chain uses TRBV28 with TRBJ2-2; D not resolved. With 1 base removed from V and 0 bases from J, the gap between germline ends came to 6 bases. CDR1 and CDR2 from the germline V gene are MDHEN and SYDVKM. The CDR3 runs to 15 residues.